This passage covers 23 T cell receptor beta chains from one sample sequenced in a study of shared clonotypes between healthy human individuals. Method: immunoSEQ multiplex PCR; TCRdb's copy keeps in-frame clones and lacks some. The sample consists of a few million clones, approximately 96% of them appearing once. Sequencing was done on a sample of naive CD4+ T cells sorted from blood. Described subset: CD45RA+ positively selected. Receptor source: a man aged 18 to 35 in good health.

The V and J genes are TRBV2 and TRBJ1-4; TRBD1 aligns across 7 bases. Trimming removed 5 bases from V and 4 bases from J; junction bases left unmatched: 4. Germline CDR1 is SNHLY and CDR2 is FYNNEI. This CDR3 region has 14 residues. The CDR3 is CASSMTGRNEKLFF. Written as DNA, the CDR3 is TGTGCCAGCAGTATGACAGGGCGTAATGAAAAACTGTTTTTT.

CDR3 in amino acids: CSGWEDKLFF. For the CDR3, the DNA is TGCAGCGGGTGGGAAGACAAACTGTTTTTT. The J gene is TRBJ1-4, the V gene TRBV29-1, with unresolved D. Trimming left V 7 bases short and J 11 bases short, with 11 bases between. Per germline, CDR1 SQVTM and CDR2 ANQGSEA. This CDR3 comprises 10 residues.

V gene TRBV29-1 combines with J gene TRBJ1-4; tentatively, D is TRBD1 (6 bases). Between the trimmed V and J ends, which lost 4 bases and 8 bases, there was a span of 14 bases. The CDR3 runs to 13 residues. Germline assignment: CDR1 SQVTM and CDR2 ANQGSEA. The CDR3 loop reads CSVVRGASEKLFF. The CDR3 nucleotides read TGCAGCGTTGTGCGGGGGGCGAGCGAAAAACTGTTTTTT.

On this clone: In the same sample, other DNA sequences code for this CDR3. The genes are TRBV5-1 and TRBJ2-5, with 7 bases lining up with TRBD2. J was trimmed by 5 bases and V by 0 bases; bases with no gene match: 7. The V gene's germline CDR1 is SGHRS and CDR2 YFSETQ. The length of the CDR3 is 15 residues. The CDR3 coding sequence is TGCGCCAGCAGCTTGGGATCGGCGGGGGTGGAGACCCAGTACTTC. Translating gives CASSLGSAGVETQYF.

This chain links TRBV5-1 with TRBJ1-2, with 7 bases lining up with TRBD1. The CDR3 consists of 14 residues. Unmatched junction bases numbered 9, after V lost 5 bases and J lost 5 bases. Germline CDR1 SGHRS, CDR2 YFSETQ. The CDR3 nucleotides are TGCGCCAGCAGTACCGGACAGGCAGAATATGGCTACACCTTC. Its protein product is CASSTGQAEYGYTF.

The chain has TRBV7-2 and TRBJ2-2, with TRBD1 matching over 8 bases. V lost 5 bases to trimming and J lost 7 bases; unmatched junction nucleotides: 6. CDR1 is SGHTA and CDR2 is FQGNSA in the germline V gene. CDR3 size: 14 residues. CDR3 bases: TGTGCCAGCAGCACCGGACAGGGAATCGGGGAGCTGTTTTTT. It encodes CASSTGQGIGELFF.

The chain combines TRBV27 with TRBJ2-7; 13 positions agree with TRBD2. CDR1 and CDR2 (germline): MNHEY, SMNVEV (reference sequence). Unmatched junction bases numbered 9, after V lost 8 bases and J lost 5 bases. This CDR3 is 15 amino acids long. The CDR3 region is CASGRGLAGVHEQYF. CDR3 nucleotide sequence: TGTGCCAGCGGCCGAGGACTAGCGGGAGTGCACGAGCAGTACTTC.

The genes are TRBV2 and TRBJ2-6; a possible D gene is TRBD2 (5 bases). The germline V gene encodes CDR1 SNHLY and CDR2 FYNNEI. The CDR3 spans 14 residues. Deletions cut 4 bases from V and 5 bases from J, with 9 bases between. CDR3 amino acids: CASSAEGRANVLTF. In nucleotides, the CDR3 is TGTGCCAGCAGTGCAGAGGGCCGGGCCAACGTCCTGACTTTC.

This chain connects TRBV18 to TRBJ2-7; 13 bases align to TRBD2. V gave up 2 bases and J gave up 3 bases; unmatched junction bases: 10. The CDR3 runs 18 residues. CDR1 KGHSH and CDR2 LQKENI come from the germline V gene. This CDR3 is CASSPTGGLAGALYEQYF. The CDR3 nucleotides are TGTGCCAGCTCACCAACGGGAGGACTAGCGGGGGCCCTCTACGAGCAGTACTTC.

V usage is TRBV19 and J usage is TRBJ2-7, with D perhaps given as TRBD1 or TRBD2 (5 bases each). Trimming removed 2 bases from V and 6 bases from J, with 17 bases in between. The CDR3 length is 15 residues. CDR1 and CDR2 from the germline V gene are LNHDA and SQIVND (reference sequence). CDR3 coding DNA: TGTGCCAGTAGTATACGATCGGGGCAGGGTGGCGAGCAGTACTTC. Translation: CASSIRSGQGGEQYF. Full variable domain (missing parts from reference TRBV19 and TRBJ2-7): DGGITQSPKYLFRKEGQNVTLSCEQNLNHDAMYWYRQDPGQGLRLIYYSQIVNDFQKGDIAEGYSVSREKKESFPLTVTSAQKNPTAFYLCASSIRSGQGGEQYFGPGTRLTVT.

As to this clone: Other DNA sequences in this specimen translate into the identical CDR3. The chain recombines TRBV5-1 with TRBJ1-4; the match to TRBD1 covers 8 bases. V lost 1 base to trimming and J lost 7 bases; unmatched junction nucleotides: 6. Germline CDR1 is SGHRS and CDR2 is YFSETQ. CDR3 length: 15 amino acids. CDR3 sequence: CASSLTGTGTEKLFF. The CDR3 DNA reads TGCGCCAGCAGCTTGACCGGGACAGGCACTGAAAAACTGTTTTTT.

Only a few counts were recorded for this clone. CDR3 sequence: CAWSLRVGSPLHF. The CDR3 nucleotides read TGTGCCTGGAGTCTACGGGTAGGATCACCCCTCCACTTT. V gene TRBV30 combines with J gene TRBJ1-6; D is uncertain. V was shortened by 2 bases and J by 10 bases, with 12 bases between the two germline ends. The CDR3 covers 13 residues. Germline V gene data show CDR1 as GTSNPN and CDR2 as SVGIG (reference sequence).

This clone was seen once. The chain combines TRBV9 with TRBJ2-7; 7 bases line up with TRBD1. Germline loops: CDR1 SGDLS, CDR2 YYNGEE. The CDR3 has 15 residues. V shed 3 bases and J 3 bases; nucleotides not matched to a gene: 9. CDR3 sequence reads: CASSAPTGTHYEQYF. CDR3 sequence (DNA): TGTGCCAGCAGCGCCCCGACAGGGACCCACTACGAGCAGTACTTC.

This chain joins TRBV2 and TRBJ2-7, with TRBD1 matching over 7 bases. Germline CDR1 and CDR2: SNHLY and FYNNEI. J lost 6 bases, V lost 5 bases, and 7 bases had no gene match. CDR3 size: 13 residues. CDR3 in DNA: TGTGCCAGCAGTTTACAGGGGCAAGGCGAGCAGTACTTC. This translates into CASSLQGQGEQYF.

This chain joins TRBV5-4 and TRBJ2-5; 11 nucleotides match TRBD2. The V segment lost 7 bases and the J segment 4 bases; nucleotides outside the gene matches: 12. This CDR3 has 16 residues. CDR1 is SGHNT, CDR2 YYREEE, per germline (reference sequence). CDR3 sequence: CASSWTSGPPPETQYF. CDR3 coding DNA: TGTGCCAGCTCCTGGACTAGCGGGCCTCCACCAGAGACCCAGTACTTC.

This chain joins TRBV5-1 and TRBJ2-7, with 9 bases fitting TRBD1. V was clipped by 4 bases and J by 1 base; unmatched bases: 9. This CDR3 has 16 residues. Germline CDR1 is SGHRS and CDR2 is YFSETQ. In DNA, the CDR3 is TGCGCCAGCAGCGGAACAGGGGGCGCAACGTCCTACGAGCAGTACTTC. Translation: CASSGTGGATSYEQYF.

The chain links TRBV11-2 to TRBJ1-4; D might be TRBD1 (6 bases). Germline assignment: CDR1 SGHAT and CDR2 FQNNGV. Trimming took 5 bases from V and 8 from J, leaving 18 bases between them. CDR3 size: 15 residues. The CDR3 reads CASSPGTIPLEKLFF. The CDR3 bases are TGTGCCAGCAGCCCAGGGACAATCCCACTCGAAAAACTGTTTTTT.

The chain links TRBV6-5 to TRBJ2-7; no firm D call. This CDR3 is 13 amino acids long. Per the germline V gene, CDR1 is MNHEY and CDR2 is SVGAGI. The ends were cut back, 7 bases at V and 0 bases at J, with 10 bases in the middle. The CDR3 bases are TGTGCCAGCATCTCCGAGAGCTCCTACGAGCAGTACTTC. This codes for CASISESSYEQYF.

In the case of this clone: Additional DNA sequences in this sample encode the identical CDR3. J is TRBJ1-2 and V is TRBV28; D not certain. Trimming took off 4 bases at V and 2 bases at J, with 5 bases between the two ends. This CDR3 is built from 12 residues. Looked up from germline, CDR1 is MDHEN and CDR2 is SYDVKM. Written as DNA, the CDR3 is TGTGCCAGCAGTTCAACAAACTATGGCTACACCTTC. This sequence encodes CASSSTNYGYTF.

The V and J genes are TRBV30 and TRBJ1-2; D unresolved. The V gene's germline CDR1 is GTSNPN and CDR2 SVGIG (reference sequence). The CDR3 sequence is 13 residues long. Between the trimmed V and J ends, which lost 0 bases and 11 bases, there was a span of 16 bases. CDR3 in amino acids: CAWSVNGALGYTF. DNA for the CDR3: TGTGCCTGGAGTGTAAACGGAGCCTTGGGGTACACCTTC.

The chain links TRBV5-6 to TRBJ2-5, with 10 nucleotides matching TRBD2. The V gene's germline CDR1 is SGHDT and CDR2 YYEEEE. The V and J ends lost 4 bases and 2 bases, in that order; junction bases with no gene match: 5. The CDR3 extends over 15 amino acids. The DNA of the CDR3 is TGTGCCAGCAGCCAAACTAGCGGGGCACAAGAGACCCAGTACTTC. It codes for CASSQTSGAQETQYF.

The rearrangement links TRBV2 to TRBJ1-5, with 7 bases matching TRBD1. Germline CDR1 reads SNHLY; CDR2 reads FYNNEI. This CDR3 contains 15 residues. Trimming removed 6 bases from V and 1 base from J; junction bases left unmatched: 6. The CDR3 coding sequence is TGTGCCAGCAGGTCCGGGACAGCAAGCAATCAGCCCCAGCATTTT. Protein sequence: CASRSGTASNQPQHF. Full variable domain (rest looked up from reference TRBV2 and TRBJ1-5): EPEVTQTPSHQVTQMGQEVILRCVPISNHLYFYWYRQILGQKVEFLVSFYNNEISEKSEIFDDQFSVERPDGSNFTLKIRSTKLEDSAMYFCASRSGTASNQPQHFGDGTRLSIL.

The chain is built from TRBV2 and TRBJ1-1, with TRBD1 identical over 9 bases. Losses at the gene ends were 6 bases for V and 6 bases for J; bases not matched to a gene: 5. The CDR3 contains 13 residues. CDR1 is SNHLY and CDR2 is FYNNEI in the germline V gene. The CDR3, as DNA: TGTGCCAGCAGGGGGGACAGGGCTTCTGAAGCTTTCTTT. This translates into CASRGDRASEAFF. The full variable domain, its missing parts supplied by reference TRBV2 and TRBJ1-1, is EPEVTQTPSHQVTQMGQEVILRCVPISNHLYFYWYRQILGQKVEFLVSFYNNEISEKSEIFDDQFSVERPDGSNFTLKIRSTKLEDSAMYFCASRGDRASEAFFGQGTRLTVV.